One sample yielded the 10 T cell receptor beta chains listed below, sequenced in a study of cytomegalovirus exposure and HLA in healthy donors. Assay: immunoSEQ multiplex PCR; the TCRdb copy retains only in-frame clones and omits some. The table has 200,000 to 250,000 clones, around 86% seen once. The sequenced sample was PBMCs. Receptors originate from a woman aged 18-29 years in good health and CMV-seropositive.

The V and J genes are TRBV28 and TRBJ1-1; possible D gene TRBD1, 5 bases. Germline CDR1 MDHEN, CDR2 SYDVKM. V lost 5 bases, J lost 11 bases, and 12 bases lay in between. The CDR3 sequence is 11 residues long. CDR3 sequence reads: CASSAGFLAFF. DNA for the CDR3: TGTGCCAGCAGTGCAGGGTTTTTGGCTTTCTTT. Together with reference TRBV28 and TRBJ1-1, the CDR3 gives the full variable domain: DVKVTQSSRYLVKRTGEKVFLECVQDMDHENMFWYRQDPGLGLRLIYFSYDVKMKEKGDIPEGYSVSREKKERFSLILESASTNQTSMYLCASSAGFLAFFGQGTRLTVV.

The chain couples TRBV2 to TRBJ1-2, with 9 bases aligning to TRBD1. From germline, CDR1 is SNHLY and CDR2 FYNNEI. The V segment lost 7 bases and the J segment 0 bases; nucleotides outside the gene matches: 6. The CDR3 contains 15 residues. CDR3 residues: CASKRGQGANYGYTF. The CDR3 bases are TGTGCCAGCAAAAGGGGACAGGGTGCTAACTATGGCTACACCTTC.

The chain couples TRBV15 to TRBJ1-2; D may be TRBD1 (5 bases). The CDR3 runs to 15 residues. The V end lost 0 bases, the J end lost 4 bases, and 12 bases lay between the germline ends. Germline loops: CDR1 LNHNV, CDR2 YYDKDF (reference sequence). CDR3 amino acids: CATSRDKGHGYGYTF. The CDR3, as DNA: TGTGCCACCAGCAGAGATAAGGGGCATGGCTATGGCTACACCTTC.

The chain uses TRBV5-1 and TRBJ2-7; D gene unclear. V lost 7 bases and J lost 5, with 10 bases in between. The CDR3 covers 11 residues. Per germline, CDR1 SGHRS and CDR2 YFSETQ. CDR3 region: CASALSHEQYF. The CDR3 bases are TGCGCCAGCGCCCTGAGCCACGAGCAGTACTTC.

The chain combines TRBV7-2 with TRBJ2-1; D is possibly TRBD2 (6 bases). The V end lost 8 bases, the J end lost 3 bases, and 11 bases lay between the germline ends. The germline V gene has CDR1 SGHTA and CDR2 FQGNSA. The CDR3 has 13 residues. The CDR3 DNA reads TGTGCCAGCGGGGGAGGAGACTACAATGAGCAGTTCTTC. It yields the protein CASGGGDYNEQFF. Complete variable domain (other parts from reference TRBV7-2 and TRBJ2-1): GAGVSQSPSNKVTEKGKDVELRCDPISGHTALYWYRQSLGQGLEFLIYFQGNSAPDKSGLPSDRFSAERTGGSVSTLTIQRTQQEDSAVYLCASGGGDYNEQFFGPGTRLTVL.

J is TRBJ1-5 and V is TRBV28; D not resolved. V lost 1 base and J 0 bases, leaving 7 bases between the germline ends. CDR1 MDHEN and CDR2 SYDVKM come from the germline V gene. The CDR3 totals 15 residues. The CDR3, as DNA: TGTGCCAGCAGTTTATACGGTAATAGCAATCAGCCCCAGCATTTT. This translates into CASSLYGNSNQPQHF.

This chain joins TRBV27 and TRBJ2-7, with D possibly matching TRBD2 (6 bases). This CDR3 has 14 residues. Germline CDR1 is MNHEY and CDR2 is SMNVEV (reference sequence). V shed 2 bases and J shed 5 bases, with 13 bases lying between them. In DNA, the CDR3 is TGTGCCAGCAGTTTAATTCCCGGAGGGGACGAGCAGTACTTC. Protein product: CASSLIPGGDEQYF.

With regard to this clone: The same CDR3 is also encoded by other DNA sequences in this sample. This chain joins TRBV28 and TRBJ1-5; perhaps TRBD1 as D (5 bases). The CDR3 is 13 residues long. Trimming took off 2 bases at V and 7 bases at J, with 9 bases between the two ends. Per the germline V gene, CDR1 is MDHEN and CDR2 is SYDVKM. CDR3 bases: TGTGCCAGCAGTTTACCAGGGTCCCAGCCCCAGCATTTT. Its protein product is CASSLPGSQPQHF.

The chain combines TRBV28 with TRBJ2-1; 10 nucleotides align to TRBD1. The junction had 4 bases not matched to a gene; V was cut back by 6 bases and J by 2 bases. Germline V lookup: CDR1 MDHEN, CDR2 SYDVKM. The CDR3 length is 15 residues. This CDR3 reads CASSQDRGTYNEQFF. The CDR3 bases are TGTGCCAGCAGCCAGGACAGGGGGACCTACAATGAGCAGTTCTTC.

This chain joins TRBV2 and TRBJ2-5, with a tentative D call TRBD2 (5 bases). Trimming pared 3 bases from V and 5 bases from J, leaving 13 bases between. Per germline, CDR1 SNHLY and CDR2 FYNNEI. The CDR3 is 14 residues long. The DNA of the CDR3 is TGTGCCAGCAGTGATAACCGGCCGGGGGAGACCCAGTACTTC. It codes for CASSDNRPGETQYF.